The 2 T cell receptor beta chains in this list originate from one sample, sequenced in a study of technical replicates of blood from several donors. Data came from immunoSEQ multiplex PCR; TCRdb stores just in-frame clones and leaves some out. The sample has under 95,000 clones, about 94% seen once; the top ten hold 0.25%. The sample taken for sequencing was T cells isolated from PBMCs. These TCRs come from a human donor in good health.

The rearrangement links TRBV7-9 to TRBJ2-7, with TRBD1 as a possible D gene (6 bases). Deletions cut 5 bases from V and 4 bases from J, with 15 bases between. Germline values: CDR1 SEHNR, CDR2 FQNEAQ (reference sequence). The CDR3 sequence is 14 residues long. CDR3 DNA: TGTGCCAGCAGCCAGGACAGAAATCGATACGAGCAGTACTTC. Amino acids: CASSQDRNRYEQYF.

J is TRBJ2-6 and V is TRBV5-4, with a weak D call TRBD1 (6 bases). Germline V gene lookup returns CDR1 SGHNT and CDR2 YYREEE (reference sequence). V gave up 0 bases and J gave up 0 bases, with 10 bases separating them. The CDR3 spans 17 residues. The CDR3 DNA reads as TGTGCCAGCAGCTTGGGGGCAGGGGACTCTGGGGCCAACGTCCTGACTTTC. It codes for CASSLGAGDSGANVLTF.